These T cell receptor beta chains were read from a single sample in a study of response to subunit inactivated influenza vaccine. MiXCR, applied by TCRdb to the RT-PCR reads, yields one record per CDR3 protein. The sample shows under 950,000 distinct CDR3 sequences, 21% of them seen only once. The sequencing here drew on PBMCs from blood, taken roughly 5 days after vaccination. These receptors were collected from a man aged 50-60 years who received an inactivated influenza vaccine. The CDR3 runs from the conserved cysteine through the conserved F or W. Each record gives: J gene, V gene, CDR3 protein.

J gene: TRBJ2-1
V gene: TRBV4-2
CDR3 protein: CASSQERGLANYNEQFF

J gene: TRBJ2-2
V gene: TRBV10-1
CDR3 protein: CASSRDRGKFGELFF

J gene: TRBJ2-7
V gene: TRBV5-1
CDR3 protein: CTSSSDIGGYEQYF

J gene: TRBJ2-1
V gene: TRBV10-2
CDR3 protein: CASSESVAGRNEQFF

J gene: TRBJ2-7
V gene: TRBV28
CDR3 protein: CASSSPGQPRSRVYF

J gene: TRBJ1-1
V gene: TRBV20-1
CDR3 protein: CSARDLLGGTEAFF

J gene: TRBJ2-7
V gene: TRBV20-1
CDR3 protein: CSARDPIHPYEQYF

J gene: TRBJ2-4
V gene: TRBV7-2
CDR3 protein: CASSLVGTGGTKNIQYF

J gene: TRBJ2-7
V gene: TRBV18
CDR3 protein: CASSPPPGIGQYF

J gene: TRBJ2-7
V gene: TRBV2
CDR3 protein: CASSELHRLYEQYF

J gene: TRBJ1-5
V gene: TRBV28
CDR3 protein: CASSSGQGDYQPQHF

J gene: TRBJ2-7
V gene: TRBV29-1
CDR3 protein: CSAELGPGAQYF

J gene: TRBJ2-3
V gene: TRBV9
CDR3 protein: CASSARTGLGTDTQYF

J gene: TRBJ2-6
V gene: TRBV10-3
CDR3 protein: CAISEFLGANVLTF

J gene: TRBJ2-7
V gene: TRBV5-1
CDR3 protein: CASSLGQIPYEQYF

J gene: TRBJ2-7
V gene: TRBV6-5
CDR3 protein: CASSTGPSEQYF

J gene: TRBJ2-3
V gene: TRBV12-3/TRBV12-4
CDR3 protein: CASSLGALTDTQYF

J gene: TRBJ2-2
V gene: TRBV20-1
CDR3 protein: CSARRQTLITGELVF

J gene: TRBJ2-5
V gene: TRBV29-1
CDR3 protein: CSVGGRVTQETQYF

J gene: TRBJ2-5
V gene: TRBV4-3
CDR3 protein: CASSQDVGYETQYF

J gene: TRBJ2-1
V gene: TRBV12-3/TRBV12-4
CDR3 protein: CASTNSRGTGYYNEQFF

J gene: TRBJ2-7
V gene: TRBV10-2
CDR3 protein: CASSELGTGGREQYF

J gene: TRBJ1-4
V gene: TRBV20-1
CDR3 protein: CSARTPWDDEKLFF

J gene: TRBJ1-5
V gene: TRBV4-3
CDR3 protein: CASSQAPNQPQHF

J gene: TRBJ1-2
V gene: TRBV4-3
CDR3 protein: CASSHGRGGDGYTF

J gene: TRBJ2-3
V gene: TRBV14
CDR3 protein: CASSQDLGANTDTQYF

J gene: TRBJ2-7
V gene: TRBV10-2
CDR3 protein: CASSAQLYEQYF

J gene: TRBJ2-5
V gene: TRBV7-8
CDR3 protein: CASSLVFRTQYF

J gene: TRBJ2-2
V gene: TRBV5-1
CDR3 protein: CASSTGSGGELFF